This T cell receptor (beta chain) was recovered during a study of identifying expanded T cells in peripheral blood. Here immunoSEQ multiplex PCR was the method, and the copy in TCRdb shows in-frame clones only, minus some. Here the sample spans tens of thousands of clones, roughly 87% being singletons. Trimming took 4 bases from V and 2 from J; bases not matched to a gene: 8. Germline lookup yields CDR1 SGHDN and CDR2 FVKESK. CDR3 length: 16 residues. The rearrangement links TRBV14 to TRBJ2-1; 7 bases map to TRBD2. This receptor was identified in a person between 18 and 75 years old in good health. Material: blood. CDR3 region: CASSRTGLPAYNEQFF. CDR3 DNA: TGTGCCAGCAGCCGTACGGGACTACCAGCCTACAATGAGCAGTTCTTC.